Each of the 19 T cell receptor beta chains below was sequenced from the same sample in a study of cytomegalovirus exposure and HLA in healthy donors (dated by TCRdb to about 2017). The library came from the immunoSEQ multiplex PCR assay. For the multiplex PCR, a mixture combining 60 forward primers for TCR Vbeta segments and 13 reverse primers for TCR Jbeta segments was used. What TCRdb holds here is the immuneACCESS table cut down to in-frame rearrangements. Part of the clones is not present; checked against another copy, under half of the missing clones reflect an unresolved V gene, and the others are unexplained. The sample profile shows about 110,000 clones; under 85% of them were found once. Clones ranked in the top ten supply approximately 8.4% of the sample. Sequencing was performed on PBMCs. Receptors were obtained from a middle-aged man in good health and CMV-seronegative.

The genes are TRBV6-6 and TRBJ1-2, with a possible D match to TRBD1 (6 bases). The germline V gene encodes CDR1 MNHNY and CDR2 SVGAGI (reference sequence). V was cut by 1 base and J by 5 bases, with 14 bases left in between. This CDR3 region has 15 residues. CDR3 protein: CASSYLPGDLYGYTF. The CDR3 coding sequence is TGTGCCAGCAGTTACTTGCCAGGGGACCTTTATGGCTACACCTTC.

The V gene is TRBV28, the J gene TRBJ2-5, with TRBD2 matching over 8 bases. Losses at the gene ends were 3 bases for V and 4 bases for J; bases not matched to a gene: 7. This CDR3 region has 15 residues. Germline CDR1 reads MDHEN; CDR2 reads SYDVKM. CDR3 region: CASSLAGGPRETQYF. CDR3 nucleotide sequence: TGTGCCAGCAGTTTGGCGGGGGGCCCTCGAGAGACCCAGTACTTC.

This rearrangement joins TRBV6-5 to TRBJ2-5; 12 bases fit TRBD1. This CDR3 contains 15 residues. V shed 2 bases and J 5 bases; nucleotides not matched to a gene: 3. The germline V gene has CDR1 MNHEY and CDR2 SVGAGI. In DNA form, the CDR3 reads TGTGCCAGCAGTTACGGGGACAGGGGGCGTGAGACCCAGTACTTC. Its translation is CASSYGDRGRETQYF.

The chain carries TRBV9 and TRBJ2-7, with a weak D call TRBD2 (6 bases). CDR1 is SGDLS, CDR2 YYNGEE, per germline. The CDR3 covers 15 residues. The V gene lost 0 bases and the J gene lost 7 bases, with 17 bases spanning the gap. This CDR3 reads CASSVAYTGGDEQYF. CDR3 nucleotides: TGTGCCAGCAGCGTAGCCTATACAGGAGGGGATGAGCAGTACTTC.

The rearrangement links TRBV27 to TRBJ1-2; 8 bases line up with TRBD1. CDR3 size: 15 residues. The junction had 10 bases not matched to a gene; V was cut back by 5 bases and J by 5 bases. Per germline, CDR1 MNHEY and CDR2 SMNVEV (reference sequence). The CDR3 loop reads CASSAGTGNFYGYTF. The CDR3 nucleotides read TGTGCCAGCAGTGCCGGGACAGGCAATTTTTATGGCTACACCTTC.

The gene calls are TRBV29-1 and TRBJ1-1, with unresolved D. The V end lost 8 bases, the J end lost 1 base, and 8 bases lay between the germline ends. The CDR3 is 11 amino acids. Germline V gene lookup returns CDR1 SQVTM and CDR2 ANQGSEA. CDR3 amino acids: CSLTGNTEAFF. The DNA for the CDR3 is TGCAGCCTGACGGGGAACACTGAAGCTTTCTTT.

This clone was found once. The genes are TRBV27 and TRBJ2-7, with 8 bases that match TRBD1. The CDR3 consists of 14 residues. V shed 1 base, J shed 5 bases, and the junction held 4 bases outside the gene matches. The V gene's germline CDR1 is MNHEY and CDR2 SMNVEV (reference sequence). The CDR3 protein is CASSLLGRGHEQYF. In DNA form, the CDR3 reads TGTGCCAGCAGTTTATTGGGCAGGGGGCACGAGCAGTACTTC.

V is TRBV6-4 and J is TRBJ2-7; unclear D gene. CDR1 is MRHNA, CDR2 SNTAGT, per germline. V gave up 4 bases and J gave up 6 bases, with 13 bases separating them. The CDR3 is made up of 13 amino acids. The CDR3 sequence is CASSAVAGSEQYF. In DNA, the CDR3 is TGTGCCAGCAGTGCCGTCGCAGGCTCCGAGCAGTACTTC.

This clone showed up just once. The rearrangement uses TRBV5-6 and TRBJ1-1; 12 nucleotides match TRBD1. Germline V gene sequence: CDR1 SGHDT, CDR2 YYEEEE. The V gene end was trimmed by 0 bases and the J gene end by 6 bases; junction bases not matched to a gene: 6. The CDR3 is 16 residues long. CDR3 in DNA: TGTGCCAGCAGCTTGGCCGGGACAGGGGGCTGGGCTGAAGCTTTCTTT. Amino acids: CASSLAGTGGWAEAFF.

The chain links TRBV7-8 to TRBJ2-5, with D perhaps TRBD1 (5 bases). Germline V gene sequence: CDR1 SGHVS, CDR2 FQNEAQ. The CDR3 length is 15 residues. Trimming took off 0 bases at V and 4 bases at J, with 12 bases between the two ends. The CDR3 is CASSLASSTGETQYF. CDR3 bases: TGTGCCAGCAGCTTAGCCAGTTCCACAGGAGAGACCCAGTACTTC.

This clone appeared a few times. The V gene is TRBV19, the J gene TRBJ2-2; 7 positions agree with TRBD1. Unmatched junction bases numbered 4, after V lost 4 bases and J lost 5 bases. The CDR3 totals 14 residues. CDR1 and CDR2 (germline): LNHDA, SQIVND (reference sequence). In nucleotides, the CDR3 is TGTGCCAGTAGTACCGGGACAGAGACCGGGGAGCTGTTTTTT. Protein: CASSTGTETGELFF.

This rearrangement joins TRBV7-2 to TRBJ2-5, with 9 positions matching TRBD1. Germline V gene sequence: CDR1 SGHTA, CDR2 FQGNSA. V lost 5 bases, J lost 1 base, and 5 bases stayed unmatched. CDR3 length: 15 residues. CDR3 protein: CASSLNRGPQETQYF. The CDR3 DNA is TGTGCCAGCAGCCTAAACAGGGGGCCCCAAGAGACCCAGTACTTC.

In this sample, this clone turned up a few times. The chain has TRBV27 and TRBJ1-5; TRBD1 matches 9 bases. CDR3 length: 17 amino acids. The V gene's germline CDR1 is MNHEY and CDR2 SMNVEV (reference sequence). After removal of 5 bases from V and 1 base from J, the junction contained 9 bases not matched to a gene. CDR3 region: CASSKRGQGFSNQPQHF. For the CDR3, the DNA is TGTGCCAGCAGTAAACGGGGACAGGGTTTCAGCAATCAGCCCCAGCATTTT.

This clone was found once. The chain has TRBV9 and TRBJ2-3; D remains ambiguous. This CDR3 spans 14 amino acids. Germline CDR1 is SGDLS and CDR2 is YYNGEE. V lost 2 bases and J 0 bases, leaving 7 bases between the germline ends. The CDR3 nucleotides are TGTGCCAGCAGCGTTAAGCGAAGCACAGATACGCAGTATTTT. Its translation: CASSVKRSTDTQYF. The variable domain in full, with the rest retrieved from reference TRBV9 and TRBJ2-3, is DSGVTQTPKHLITATGQRVTLRCSPRSGDLSVYWYQQSLDQGLQFLIQYYNGEERAKGNILERFSAQQFPDLHSELNLSSLELGDSALYFCASSVKRSTDTQYFGPGTRLTVL.

V usage is TRBV28 and J usage is TRBJ2-5, with D perhaps matching TRBD2 (6 bases). The CDR3 is 14 residues long. V was shortened by 5 bases and J by 5 bases, with 15 bases between the two germline ends. Germline V CDR1 and CDR2: MDHEN, SYDVKM. CDR3 sequence reads: CASSGDSRRETQYF. CDR3 in DNA: TGTGCCAGCAGTGGGGACTCTAGGAGGGAGACCCAGTACTTC.

The chain employs TRBV6-6 and TRBJ1-6, with TRBD1 matching over 7 bases. From germline, CDR1 is MNHNY and CDR2 SVGAGI (reference sequence). The J segment lost 7 bases and the V segment lost 6 bases, leaving 9 bases of the junction unmatched. The CDR3 is 15 amino acids. CDR3 coding DNA: TGTGCCAGCAGACCCCAGGGGGGATCGAATTCACCCCTCCACTTT. Translating gives CASRPQGGSNSPLHF.

This clone is labeled medium-sized. The V gene is TRBV4-1, the J gene TRBJ2-1; 10 bases map to TRBD2. The CDR3 length is 17 residues. Germline values: CDR1 MGHRA, CDR2 YSYEKL. V shed 2 bases, J shed 1 base, and the junction held 5 bases outside the gene matches. CDR3 nucleotides: TGCGCCAGCAGCCAAACTAGCGGGGCCCAATCCTACAATGAGCAGTTCTTC. Amino acid sequence: CASSQTSGAQSYNEQFF.

CDR3 bases: TGTGCCAGCAGTGAAGTATGGTATCGGGAGGCTTTCTTT. It encodes CASSEVWYREAFF. The J gene is TRBJ1-1, the V gene TRBV6-1; unclear D gene. The CDR3 length is 13 residues. Germline CDR1 is MNHNS and CDR2 is SASEGT. Trimming cost V 1 base and J 11 bases, with 14 bases left between them.

This clone was recorded once. This chain connects TRBV4-3 to TRBJ1-3; 7 bases align to TRBD1. Unmatched junction bases numbered 12, after V lost 0 bases and J lost 4 bases. This CDR3 contains 18 residues. Germline V lookup: CDR1 LGHNA, CDR2 YSLEER. For the CDR3, the DNA is TGCGCCAGCAGCCAAGATAGTGACAGGGAGTCGGGAGGAAACACCATATATTTT. Protein product: CASSQDSDRESGGNTIYF.